What follows are 25 T cell receptor beta chains derived from one specimen sequenced in a study of beta chain features in type 1 diabetes. Expressed TCRB transcripts were sequenced after all isolated RNA was converted to cDNA. TCRdb keeps only in-frame clones here, not all; method: immunoSEQ multiplex PCR. This sample has about 930,000 clones, with roughly a sixth found just once. The sequencing input was naive CD4+ T cells from blood. The receptors were sampled from a woman aged 18-35 years in good health.

The chain joins TRBV4-2 to TRBJ2-2; the match to TRBD2 covers 11 bases. V shed 4 bases and J 5 bases; nucleotides not matched to a gene: 12. In germline, CDR1 is LGHNA, CDR2 YNFKEQ. The CDR3 length is 18 residues. This CDR3 reads CASSLGLAALGQTGELFF. CDR3 DNA: TGTGCCAGCAGCCTGGGACTAGCGGCCCTCGGCCAAACCGGGGAGCTGTTTTTT.

This clone was detected a few times. The gene calls are TRBV2 and TRBJ2-3; 8 bases line up with TRBD1. V lost 2 bases and J lost 4; bases outside the gene matches: 5. CDR3 size: 15 residues. Germline values: CDR1 SNHLY, CDR2 FYNNEI. CDR3 loop: CASSERPGGADTQYF. CDR3 coding DNA: TGTGCCAGCAGTGAAAGGCCAGGGGGCGCAGATACGCAGTATTTT.

This clone was observed many times. V is TRBV18 and J is TRBJ2-1; D is unresolved. Germline loops: CDR1 KGHSH, CDR2 LQKENI. Trimming pared 4 bases from V and 4 bases from J, leaving 8 bases between. The CDR3 runs 13 residues. CDR3 sequence reads: CASSLSRYNEQFF. The CDR3 nucleotides read TGTGCCAGCTCACTAAGTAGGTACAATGAGCAGTTCTTC.

The gene calls are TRBV10-3 and TRBJ1-5; maybe TRBD1 (6 bases). Germline V gives CDR1 ENHRY, CDR2 SYGVKD. This CDR3 region has 16 residues. Between the trimmed V and J ends, which lost 9 bases and 6 bases, there was a span of 24 bases. Here the CDR3 reads CAIGPGPRVGGQPQHF. CDR3 in DNA: TGTGCCATAGGGCCAGGCCCTAGGGTAGGGGGTCAGCCCCAGCATTTT.

This clone has just a few counts. The V and J genes are TRBV7-8 and TRBJ2-1; 9 nucleotides line up with TRBD1. CDR3 length: 15 amino acids. J was trimmed by 1 base and V by 5 bases; bases with no gene match: 3. Per germline, CDR1 SGHVS and CDR2 FQNEAQ. CDR3: CASSHGQGSYNEQFF. The CDR3 DNA follows: TGTGCCAGCAGCCATGGACAGGGGTCCTACAATGAGCAGTTCTTC. The whole variable domain, remainder taken from reference TRBV7-8 and TRBJ2-1, is GAGVSQSPRYKVAKRGQDVALRCDPISGHVSLFWYQQALGQGPEFLTYFQNEAQLDKSGLPSDRFFAERPEGSVSTLKIQRTQQEDSAVYLCASSHGQGSYNEQFFGPGTRLTVL.

The chain's CDR3 is CASSPPTRADTQYF. The CDR3 DNA follows: TGTGCCAGCTCACCACCGACGAGGGCAGATACGCAGTATTTT. V and J are TRBV18 and TRBJ2-3; D is possibly TRBD2 (5 bases). The CDR3 loop spans 14 amino acids. Germline V lookup: CDR1 KGHSH, CDR2 LQKENI. V dropped 0 bases and J dropped 4 bases, with 8 bases sitting between them. The full variable domain, its missing parts supplied by reference TRBV18 and TRBJ2-3, is NAGVMQNPRHLVRRRGQEARLRCSPMKGHSHVYWYRQLPEEGLKFMVYLQKENIIDESGMPKERFSAEFPKEGPSILRIQQVVRGDSAAYFCASSPPTRADTQYFGPGTRLTVL.

This clone has a handful of counts. The gene calls are TRBV7-3 and TRBJ1-3, with 8 bases that match TRBD1. CDR1 and CDR2 (germline): SGHTA, FQGTGA. CDR3 length equals 15 residues. Unmatched junction bases numbered 4, after V lost 6 bases and J lost 0 bases. The CDR3 is CASSSGQGSGNTIYF. CDR3 sequence (DNA): TGTGCCAGCAGTTCCGGACAGGGCTCTGGAAACACCATATATTTT.

This clone was seen just once. The CDR3 sequence is CASSEHQGYPSGNTIYF. CDR3 DNA sequence: TGTGCCAGCAGTGAACACCAGGGTTATCCCTCTGGAAACACCATATATTTT. The chain combines TRBV25-1 with TRBJ1-3; possibly TRBD1 for D (5 bases). The CDR3 contains 17 residues. V gave up 2 bases and J gave up 0 bases, with 14 bases separating them. CDR1 is MGHDK and CDR2 is SYGVNS in the germline V gene.

V usage is TRBV7-2 and J usage is TRBJ1-3; tentative D call: TRBD1 (5 bases). The CDR3 spans 16 residues. V dropped 5 bases and J dropped 0 bases, with 14 bases sitting between them. Germline CDR1 and CDR2: SGHTA and FQGNSA. CDR3 in amino acids: CASSPRDLFSGNTIYF. The CDR3 coding sequence is TGTGCCAGCAGCCCTCGGGACTTGTTCTCTGGAAACACCATATATTTT. The full variable domain, completed using reference TRBV7-2 and TRBJ1-3, is GAGVSQSPSNKVTEKGKDVELRCDPISGHTALYWYRQSLGQGLEFLIYFQGNSAPDKSGLPSDRFSAERTGGSVSTLTIQRTQQEDSAVYLCASSPRDLFSGNTIYFGEGSWLTVV.

This clone was counted only a few times. The rearrangement uses TRBV11-2 and TRBJ2-1, with 8 positions matching TRBD2. Germline V lookup: CDR1 SGHAT, CDR2 FQNNGV. With 5 bases clipped from V and 2 bases from J, the junction kept 5 bases outside the gene matches. The CDR3 sequence is 15 residues long. This chain's CDR3 is CASSPISGTYNEQFF. For the CDR3, the DNA is TGTGCCAGCAGCCCCATTAGCGGGACCTACAATGAGCAGTTCTTC.

DNA of the CDR3: TGCAGCGCTTCCGCAGGAGACTATGGCTACACCTTC. It translates to CSASAGDYGYTF. The chain uses TRBV29-1 and TRBJ1-2; no reliable D call. Germline lookup yields CDR1 SQVTM and CDR2 ANQGSEA. The CDR3 runs 12 residues. Between the trimmed V and J ends, which lost 7 bases and 3 bases, there was a span of 12 bases.

V usage is TRBV18 and J usage is TRBJ1-5, with a weak D call TRBD1 (5 bases). The CDR3 is made up of 13 amino acids. V lost 6 bases and J 7 bases, leaving 13 bases between the germline ends. CDR1 is KGHSH and CDR2 is LQKENI in the germline V gene. The CDR3 protein is CASSPGWDQPQHF. The CDR3 coding sequence is TGTGCCAGCTCCCCGGGATGGGACCAGCCCCAGCATTTT.

CDR3 bases: TGTGCCATCGCGTCTAGTCGAGGCGGGGAGCTGTTTTTT. Translation: CAIASSRGGELFF. The chain carries TRBV10-3 and TRBJ2-2; D is unclear. CDR3 length: 13 amino acids. V was cut by 8 bases and J by 7 bases, with 14 bases left in between. Germline-derived CDR1 and CDR2 are ENHRY and SYGVKD.

The chain recombines TRBV7-8 with TRBJ1-5; D gene unclear. With 0 bases removed from V and 3 bases from J, the gap between germline ends came to 12 bases. The CDR3 is made up of 16 amino acids. From germline, CDR1 is SGHVS and CDR2 FQNEAQ. CDR3 in amino acids: CASSLAAQHLNQPQHF. CDR3 bases: TGTGCCAGCAGCTTAGCGGCACAACATCTCAATCAGCCCCAGCATTTT.

This clone came up a few times. The chain has TRBV15 and TRBJ1-2, with D possibly TRBD1 on 5 matching bases. Germline V gene data show CDR1 as LNHNV and CDR2 as YYDKDF (reference sequence). The CDR3 spans 16 residues. Trimming pared 0 bases from V and 4 bases from J, leaving 15 bases between. CDR3 DNA sequence: TGTGCCACCAGCAGAGATCATACGGGGCCAAGCTATGGCTACACCTTC. Translating it yields CATSRDHTGPSYGYTF.

This clone was seen a handful of times. The rearrangement joins TRBV12-5 to TRBJ2-1; 7 bases align to TRBD1. This CDR3 region has 13 residues. J gave up 13 bases and V 1 base, and 7 bases lay outside the gene matches. Per the germline V gene, CDR1 is LGHNT and CDR2 is FRNRAP. The CDR3 DNA is TGTGCTAGTGGTTTGGGCCGAACAGGGGACCAGTTCTTC. It yields the protein CASGLGRTGDQFF.

The chain has TRBV7-2 and TRBJ2-7, with D unclear. CDR1 and CDR2 (germline): SGHTA, FQGNSA. This CDR3 is 15 amino acids long. V gave up 1 base and J gave up 6 bases, with 16 bases separating them. The CDR3 DNA is TGTGCCAGCAGCTTAGTCCGTCACGCCGGCGGCGAGCAGTACTTC. Amino acid sequence: CASSLVRHAGGEQYF.

A few counts support this clone. V usage is TRBV4-2 and J usage is TRBJ2-2; D is ambiguous. Trimming shortened V by 4 bases and J by 5 bases, and 11 bases separated the two germline ends. Germline V gene data show CDR1 as LGHNA and CDR2 as YNFKEQ. The CDR3 consists of 14 residues. The CDR3 DNA sequence: TGTGCCAGCAGCCCTCGACTGTTAACCGGGGAGCTGTTTTTT. This encodes CASSPRLLTGELFF.

The rearrangement uses TRBV28 and TRBJ1-1; unclear D gene. The germline V and J ends were trimmed by 7 bases and 1 base, with 16 bases remaining between them. The CDR3 contains 15 residues. From germline, CDR1 is MDHEN and CDR2 SYDVKM. The CDR3 bases are TGTGCCAGCACTGCTGGGTGGCTTTCGAACACTGAAGCTTTCTTT. This gives the protein CASTAGWLSNTEAFF. Full variable domain (rest looked up from reference TRBV28 and TRBJ1-1): DVKVTQSSRYLVKRTGEKVFLECVQDMDHENMFWYRQDPGLGLRLIYFSYDVKMKEKGDIPEGYSVSREKKERFSLILESASTNQTSMYLCASTAGWLSNTEAFFGQGTRLTVV.

Worth noting for this clone: In the same sample, other DNA sequences code for this CDR3. This chain connects TRBV7-3 to TRBJ2-2, with D hard to call. CDR3 length equals 13 residues. V lost 5 bases to trimming and J lost 2 bases, with 6 bases between them. The germline V gene encodes CDR1 SGHTA and CDR2 FQGTGA. The CDR3 bases are TGTGCCAGCAGCCCAATAAACACCGGGGAGCTGTTTTTT. It yields the protein CASSPINTGELFF.

This clone was seen a few times. This sequence joins TRBV28 and TRBJ2-3; 12 bases match TRBD2. Trimming removed 7 bases from V and 4 bases from J; junction bases left unmatched: 9. The CDR3 spans 16 residues. CDR1 and CDR2 (germline): MDHEN, SYDVKM. This CDR3 is CASTPLAGGEADTQYF. The DNA for the CDR3 is TGTGCCAGCACCCCTCTAGCGGGAGGGGAGGCAGATACGCAGTATTTT.

A remark on this clone: This CDR3 is also generated by other DNA sequences in the sample. The J gene is TRBJ2-6, the V gene TRBV28; D remains unclear. This CDR3 is 15 amino acids long. V dropped 6 bases and J dropped 0 bases, with 9 bases sitting between them. The germline CDR1 and CDR2 sequences are MDHEN and SYDVKM. The CDR3 loop reads CASSFSSSGANVLTF. CDR3 coding DNA: TGTGCCAGCAGCTTTTCGAGCTCTGGGGCCAACGTCCTGACTTTC.

The table lists this clone with a few counts. The gene calls are TRBV4-2 and TRBJ2-5; D ambiguous. V was trimmed by 1 base and J by 1 base, leaving 13 bases between them. The germline V gene has CDR1 LGHNA and CDR2 YNFKEQ. The CDR3 is made up of 16 amino acids. In nucleotides, the CDR3 is TGTGCCAGCAGCCAAGGGTTTGCGAAGGCCCAAGAGACCCAGTACTTC. This gives the protein CASSQGFAKAQETQYF.

The rearrangement joins TRBV5-1 to TRBJ2-3; no reliable D call. The CDR3 consists of 12 residues. Germline V gene sequence: CDR1 SGHRS, CDR2 YFSETQ. V was cut by 6 bases and J by 5 bases, with 10 bases left in between. CDR3 protein: CASMLNGDTQYF. In DNA, the CDR3 is TGCGCCAGCATGCTCAACGGAGATACGCAGTATTTT. The full variable domain, its missing parts supplied by reference TRBV5-1 and TRBJ2-3, is KAGVTQTPRYLIKTRGQQVTLSCSPISGHRSVSWYQQTPGQGLQFLFEYFSETQRNKGNFPGRFSGRQFSNSRSEMNVSTLELGDSALYLCASMLNGDTQYFGPGTRLTVL.

This chain links TRBV11-2 with TRBJ2-2, with a weak D call TRBD2 (6 bases). This CDR3 has 18 residues. Trimming cost V 7 bases and J 3 bases, with 24 bases left between them. Germline assignment: CDR1 SGHAT and CDR2 FQNNGV. CDR3 coding DNA: TGTGCCAGCACCACCAGATGGGACTCTGGGGTGTACACCGGGGAGCTGTTTTTT. Its protein is CASTTRWDSGVYTGELFF. The whole variable domain, remainder taken from reference TRBV11-2 and TRBJ2-2, is EAGVAQSPRYKIIEKRQSVAFWCNPISGHATLYWYQQILGQGPKLLIQFQNNGVVDDSQLPKDRFSAERLKGVDSTLKIQPAKLEDSAVYLCASTTRWDSGVYTGELFFGEGSRLTVL.